A selection of T cell receptor beta chains follows, all from one sample in a study of CD8+ T cells in alopecia areata. Generated by immunoSEQ multiplex PCR, the TCRdb table keeps only in-frame clones and is missing some. The sample lists more than 150,000 clones, 50% to 60% seen once, with over 12% in the top ten. Sequenced here: CD4+ T cells sorted from blood, sampled at week 0. These TCRs come from a human donor with alopecia areata. Each CDR3 is given with its conserved first and last residue. D genes are given only for firm matches. The size entry is marked missing in some rows and otherwise reads once, few, many or a size class.

v_call	j_call	cdr3_length	clone_size	d_call	cdr3_aa	cdr3_nt
TRBV27	TRBJ1-2	13	.	.	CASSLTGNYGYTF	TGTGCCAGCAGTCTCACAGGGAACTATGGCTACACCTTC
TRBV14	TRBJ1-3	15	.	TRBD1	CASSQRQGLLNTIYF	TGTGCCAGCAGCCAAAGACAGGGGCTGCTAAACACCATATATTTT
TRBV5-1	TRBJ2-6	16	.	TRBD1	CASGTGTISGANVLTF	TGCGCCAGTGGGACAGGGACCATCTCTGGGGCCAACGTCCTGACTTTC
TRBV10-3	TRBJ2-1	13	.	.	CAISEMPEQEQFF	TGTGCCATCAGTGAAATGCCGGAACAAGAGCAGTTCTTC
TRBV6-1	TRBJ1-5	13	.	TRBD1	CASRGQGSGPQHF	TGTGCCAGCAGAGGACAGGGATCCGGGCCCCAGCATTTT
TRBV20-1	TRBJ2-7	11	.	.	CSAADLYEQYF	TGCAGTGCTGCGGACTTGTACGAGCAGTACTTC
TRBV30	TRBJ2-7	12	.	.	CAWSVQGYEQYF	TGTGCCTGGAGTGTCCAGGGGTACGAGCAGTACTTC
TRBV29-1	TRBJ2-3	13	.	.	CSVVGRHRDTQYF	TGCAGCGTTGTGGGCAGGCATCGGGATACGCAGTATTTT
TRBV6-5	TRBJ1-2	14	.	TRBD1	CASSRDRATHGYTF	TGTGCCAGCAGTCGGGACAGGGCAACCCATGGCTACACCTTC
TRBV4-1	TRBJ1-2	14	.	TRBD1	CASSQDSRARGHTF	TGCGCCAGCAGCCAAGACTCCAGGGCAAGGGGGCACACCTTC
TRBV25-1	TRBJ2-5	14	.	.	CASSASRRGETQYF	TGTGCCAGCAGTGCCAGCCGGCGAGGAGAGACCCAGTACTTC
TRBV4-2	TRBJ2-3	21	few	TRBD1	CASSQVWSGRSGTANTDTQYF	TGTGCCAGCAGCCAAGTTTGGTCGGGACGTTCCGGGACAGCTAACACAGATACGCAGTATTTT
TRBV5-6	TRBJ1-1	15	.	.	CASSLYSRLNTEAFF	TGTGCCAGCAGCTTATATTCGAGGCTGAACACTGAAGCTTTCTTT
TRBV7-9	TRBJ2-7	15	.	.	CASSFYGGRPGEQYF	TGTGCCAGCAGCTTTTATGGGGGGCGCCCCGGCGAGCAGTACTTC
TRBV13	TRBJ2-6	17	.	TRBD1	CASSFLTGGMGANVLTF	TGTGCCAGCAGCTTCCTCACAGGGGGGATGGGGGCCAACGTCCTGACTTTC
TRBV15	TRBJ2-5	15	few	.	CATSSDPGTQETQYF	TGTGCCACCAGCAGTGACCCCGGGACACAAGAGACCCAGTACTTC
TRBV29-1	TRBJ2-1	13	.	.	CSVVSAHNNEQFF	TGCAGCGTTGTCTCAGCCCACAACAATGAGCAGTTCTTC
TRBV30	TRBJ1-2	15	.	TRBD1	CAWRGTGAPDYGYTF	TGTGCCTGGAGGGGGACAGGGGCACCGGACTATGGCTACACCTTC
TRBV27	TRBJ2-7	14	.	.	CASSPGLNSYEQYF	TGTGCCAGCAGTCCCGGACTAAACTCCTACGAGCAGTACTTC
TRBV30	TRBJ1-5	13	.	.	CAWSVRGNQPQHF	TGTGCCTGGAGTGTAAGGGGCAATCAGCCCCAGCATTTT
TRBV11-2	TRBJ2-6	17	few	.	CASSLGWAGYGANVLTF	TGTGCCAGCAGCTTAGGTTGGGCAGGGTACGGGGCCAACGTCCTGACTTTC
TRBV30	TRBJ1-2	13	.	TRBD1	CAWGTGTVYGYTF	TGTGCCTGGGGCACCGGGACAGTCTATGGCTACACCTTC
TRBV9	TRBJ2-1	14	once	.	CASSPPTPGSEQFF	TGTGCCAGCAGCCCTCCGACTCCCGGGAGTGAGCAGTTCTTC
TRBV4-1	TRBJ2-5	16	.	TRBD2	CASSQHLAGGMETQYF	TGCGCCAGCAGCCAACACCTAGCGGGGGGAATGGAGACCCAGTACTTC
TRBV25-1	TRBJ2-7	15	.	.	CASSVGLERLGEQYF	TGTGCCAGCAGTGTTGGGCTGGAAAGGTTGGGGGAGCAGTACTTC
TRBV6-5	TRBJ1-2	13	.	.	CASSPFSEGGYTF	TGTGCCAGCAGTCCGTTCTCGGAGGGCGGCTACACCTTC
TRBV7-7	TRBJ2-1	16	once	.	CASSLGVAPGVNEQFF	TGTGCCAGCAGCTTAGGGGTAGCGCCAGGGGTCAATGAGCAGTTCTTC
TRBV5-1	TRBJ1-1	15	few	.	CASSPSVGGNTEAFF	TGCGCCAGCAGCCCGAGTGTCGGGGGGAACACTGAAGCTTTCTTT
TRBV29-1	TRBJ2-3	14	.	TRBD1	CSVDRGKPTDTQYF	TGCAGCGTTGACAGGGGGAAGCCTACAGATACGCAGTATTTT
TRBV2	TRBJ1-1	15	.	.	CASSVTEGRETEAFF	TGTGCCAGCAGTGTAACGGAAGGGAGAGAAACTGAAGCTTTCTTT
TRBV7-6	TRBJ1-1	17	few	.	CASSLALRGKQNTEAFF	TGTGCCAGCAGCTTAGCGCTAAGGGGCAAGCAGAACACTGAAGCTTTCTTT
TRBV5-6	TRBJ2-5	13	.	.	CASSLTGGETQYF	TGTGCCAGCAGCTTGACTGGAGGGGAGACCCAGTACTTC
TRBV12-5	TRBJ2-4	13	.	TRBD1	CASAGQLANIQYF	TGTGCTAGTGCGGGACAGCTAGCCAACATTCAGTACTTC
TRBV25-1	TRBJ1-4	13	.	.	CASRDASNEKLFF	TGTGCCAGCAGGGACGCCTCTAATGAAAAACTGTTTTTT
TRBV5-6	TRBJ1-2	16	few	TRBD1	CASSPRTGGINYGYTF	TGTGCCAGCAGCCCTCGGACAGGGGGAATTAACTATGGCTACACCTTC